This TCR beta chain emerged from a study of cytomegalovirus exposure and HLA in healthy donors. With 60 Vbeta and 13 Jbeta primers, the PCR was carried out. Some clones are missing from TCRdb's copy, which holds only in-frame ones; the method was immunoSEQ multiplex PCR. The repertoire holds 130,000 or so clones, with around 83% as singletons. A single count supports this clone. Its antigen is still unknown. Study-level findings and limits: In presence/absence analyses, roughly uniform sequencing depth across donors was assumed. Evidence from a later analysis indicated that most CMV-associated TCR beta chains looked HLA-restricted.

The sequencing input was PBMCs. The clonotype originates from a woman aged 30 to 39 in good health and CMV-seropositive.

CDR3 nucleotides: TGTGCCAGCAGTTCCCCGACAGGGGTTGAAAAACTGTTTTTT. This codes for CASSSPTGVEKLFF. The chain links TRBV28 to TRBJ1-4; 8 bases match TRBD1. Germline values: CDR1 MDHEN, CDR2 SYDVKM. CDR3 length equals 14 residues. V dropped 4 bases and J dropped 7; count of bases not matched to a gene: 5. Drawing the rest from reference TRBV28 and TRBJ1-4, the complete variable domain is DVKVTQSSRYLVKRTGEKVFLECVQDMDHENMFWYRQDPGLGLRLIYFSYDVKMKEKGDIPEGYSVSREKKERFSLILESASTNQTSMYLCASSSPTGVEKLFFGSGTQLSVL.